These T cell receptor beta chains were read from a single sample in a study of control samples from healthy donors and cancer patients. The repertoire was sequenced with immunoSEQ multiplex PCR; TCRdb's copy has only in-frame clones and lacks some. The sample contains about 120,000 clones, roughly 92% of which appear only once. The sequenced sample consisted of blood. Receptors originate from a man aged 18 to 29 in good health. Each CDR3 is given with its conserved first and last residue. A D gene is named only where the DNA matches it firmly. Size tells how often a clone was seen (once, few, many) or the class of an expanded clone, and some rows leave it out.

J,D,V,size,CDR3,DNA
TRBJ1-1,TRBD1,TRBV6-5,NA,CASRKQDRMGTEAFF,TGTGCCAGCAGGAAACAGGACAGGATGGGTACTGAAGCTTTCTTT
TRBJ2-1,TRBD2,TRBV5-1,NA,CASSLEGLAANEQFF,TGCGCCAGCAGCTTGGAGGGACTAGCAGCCAATGAGCAGTTCTTC
TRBJ2-3,TRBD1,TRBV7-2,NA,CASSLPGAGGWYSTDTQYF,TGTGCCAGCAGCTTACCAGGGGCAGGGGGCTGGTATAGCACAGATACGCAGTATTTT
TRBJ1-1,NA,TRBV29-1,NA,CSAFSGEAFF,TGCAGCGCGTTCAGTGGTGAAGCTTTCTTT
TRBJ1-5,NA,TRBV6-1,NA,CASSEAGGVDQPQHF,TGTGCCAGCAGTGAAGCAGGGGGGGTGGATCAGCCCCAGCATTTT
TRBJ2-7,TRBD2,TRBV10-3,NA,CAIRTSGGASYEQYF,TGTGCCATCAGGACTAGCGGGGGGGCCTCTTACGAGCAGTACTTC
TRBJ2-1,NA,TRBV7-6,NA,CASSPRSSTGNEQFF,TGTGCCAGCAGCCCGCGGTCATCCACGGGAAATGAGCAGTTCTTC
TRBJ2-7,NA,TRBV27,NA,CASSWGAGVYEQYF,TGTGCCAGCAGTTGGGGGGCGGGAGTTTACGAGCAGTACTTC
TRBJ2-1,TRBD2,TRBV5-1,NA,CASSLSNVLASGGAREQFF,TGCGCCAGCAGCTTGTCAAATGTCCTGGCTAGCGGGGGGGCAAGGGAGCAGTTCTTC
TRBJ2-3,NA,TRBV7-3,NA,CASSRDGLSTDTQYF,TGTGCCAGCTCAAGGGATGGACTAAGCACAGATACGCAGTATTTT
TRBJ2-7,TRBD2,TRBV24-1,NA,CATSDLRGANYEQYF,TGTGCCACCAGTGATCTGCGGGGGGCTAACTACGAGCAGTACTTC
TRBJ2-3,NA,TRBV29-1,NA,CSVEDRRGRADTQYF,TGTAGCGTTGAAGATCGGCGGGGGCGCGCAGATACGCAGTATTTT
TRBJ2-1,TRBD1,TRBV18,NA,CASSTRQGATYNEQFF,TGTGCCAGCTCAACCAGACAGGGGGCTACGTACAATGAGCAGTTCTTC
TRBJ2-7,NA,TRBV2,NA,CADRGFSYEQYF,TGTGCCGACAGAGGGTTCTCCTACGAGCAGTACTTC
TRBJ1-2,NA,TRBV27,NA,CASAPGANYGYTF,TGTGCCAGCGCCCCTGGGGCAAACTATGGCTACACCTTC
TRBJ2-6,NA,TRBV11-2,NA,CASSSAGIGGANVLTF,TGTGCCAGCAGCTCAGCGGGTATAGGTGGGGCCAACGTCCTGACTTTC
TRBJ1-3,NA,TRBV4-2,once,CASSQTGRDPGNTIYF,TGTGCCAGCAGCCAGACCGGACGAGACCCTGGAAACACCATATATTTT
TRBJ2-3,NA,TRBV12-5,few,CASGFADTQYF,TGTGCTAGTGGTTTTGCAGATACGCAGTATTTT
TRBJ2-5,NA,TRBV9,NA,CASSGGIGGVQTQYF,TGTGCCAGCAGCGGGGGAATTGGCGGTGTGCAGACCCAGTACTTC
TRBJ1-3,NA,TRBV2,NA,CASSPGGFTGNTIYF,TGTGCCAGCAGCCCGGGGGGATTCACTGGAAACACCATATATTTT
TRBJ1-1,NA,TRBV4-1,NA,CASSQEVSAEAFF,TGCGCCAGCAGCCAAGAGGTATCGGCTGAAGCTTTCTTT
TRBJ2-1,TRBD1,TRBV2,NA,CASSEGGQGSIDEQFF,TGTGCCAGCAGTGAAGGGGGACAGGGGAGCATCGATGAGCAGTTCTTC
TRBJ1-2,NA,TRBV5-1,NA,CASSLAGVNYGYTF,TGCGCCAGCAGCTTAGCAGGGGTTAACTATGGCTACACCTTC
TRBJ2-2,NA,TRBV4-1,NA,CASSRPGGPGELFF,TGCGCCAGCAGCCGCCCCGGTGGTCCCGGGGAGCTGTTTTTT
TRBJ2-5,TRBD2,TRBV11-3,NA,CASSTGLAGGIETQYF,TGTGCCAGCAGCACAGGACTAGCGGGGGGGATAGAGACCCAGTACTTC
TRBJ1-1,TRBD1,TRBV10-3,NA,CAISGQGRNTEAFF,TGTGCCATCAGTGGACAGGGTAGGAACACTGAAGCTTTCTTT
TRBJ2-4,NA,TRBV7-9,NA,CASSLVLGDIQYF,TGTGCCAGCAGCTTAGTCCTTGGGGACATTCAGTACTTC
TRBJ1-2,TRBD1,TRBV5-5,NA,CASRPTGVGYGYTF,TGTGCCAGCAGACCCACAGGGGTGGGCTATGGCTACACCTTC
TRBJ2-1,TRBD1,TRBV19,NA,CASTGTGGDEQFF,TGTGCCAGTACCGGGACAGGGGGGGATGAGCAGTTCTTC
TRBJ2-5,TRBD2,TRBV4-2,NA,CASSQASGGQETQYF,TGTGCCAGCAGCCAAGCTAGCGGGGGACAAGAGACCCAGTACTTC
TRBJ1-4,NA,TRBV6-5,NA,CASSYSTANEKLFF,TGTGCCAGCAGTTACTCGACAGCTAATGAAAAACTGTTTTTT
TRBJ2-3,NA,TRBV7-9,NA,CASSLVLASTDTQYF,TGTGCCAGCAGCTTAGTGCTAGCAAGCACAGATACGCAGTATTTT
TRBJ2-3,NA,TRBV7-6,NA,CASSLIGWTGEATDTQYF,TGTGCCAGCAGCTTAATCGGGTGGACGGGGGAGGCGACAGATACGCAGTATTTT
TRBJ1-6,NA,TRBV4-1,NA,CASSQVLYSPLHF,TGCGCCAGCAGCCAAGTACTCTATTCACCCCTCCACTTT
TRBJ2-3,TRBD2,TRBV6-1,once,CASSEVWGGGSTDTQYF,TGTGCCAGCAGTGAAGTATGGGGCGGGGGAAGCACAGATACGCAGTATTTT
TRBJ1-1,TRBD1,TRBV7-9,NA,CASSWTGGANTEAFF,TGTGCCAGCAGCTGGACAGGGGGCGCGAACACTGAAGCTTTCTTT
TRBJ2-3,NA,TRBV7-2,NA,CASSLEMEDTQYF,TGTGCCAGCAGCTTAGAAATGGAGGATACGCAGTATTTT